In this sample, the clone carrying this T cell receptor beta chain turned up a few times. This record belongs to a study of blood T cell repertoires in COVID-19. Study in general: The origin of the acute and convalescent COVID-19 samples was the United States, Italy and Spain. The analysed material was cDNA or gDNA that came from T cells, B-cell-depleted T cells, or PBMCs.

The CDR3 totals 13 residues. The germline V and J ends were trimmed by 6 bases and 4 bases, with 12 bases remaining between them. Under the authors' procedure: The authors estimated nucleated cell counts from reference gene primer amplification. The repertoire was sequenced with immunoSEQ multiplex PCR; TCRdb's copy has only in-frame clones and lacks some. The V and J calls and the clone size are those of that table, but D and trimming were determined from the DNA. The table shows about 240,000 clones, with about 81% occurring only once. The sequencing sample was made of peripheral blood. This chain links TRBV12-3 or TRBV12-4 with TRBJ1-2; weak D call: TRBD1 (5 bases). The receptor's source is a woman aged 55-75 years with active or convalescent COVID-19. CDR3 loop: CASSLDSRYGYTF. The CDR3 DNA follows: TGTGCCAGCAGCCTCGACAGCCGCTATGGCTACACCTTC.